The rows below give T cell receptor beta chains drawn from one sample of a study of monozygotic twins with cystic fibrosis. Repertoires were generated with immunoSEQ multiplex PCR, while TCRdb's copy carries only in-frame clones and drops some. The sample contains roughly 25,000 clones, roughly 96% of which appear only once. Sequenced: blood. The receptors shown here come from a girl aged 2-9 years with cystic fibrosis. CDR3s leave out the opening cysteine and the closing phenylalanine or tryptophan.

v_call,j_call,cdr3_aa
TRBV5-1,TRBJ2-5,ASSSRGDLQETQY
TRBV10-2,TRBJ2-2,ASSDLGGIRTGELF
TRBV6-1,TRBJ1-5,ASSEALGSSQPQH
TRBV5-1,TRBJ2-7,ASSLLAGVDEQY
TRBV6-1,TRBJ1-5,ASSAGRGRNQPQH
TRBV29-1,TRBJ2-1,SVVFQGAISEQF
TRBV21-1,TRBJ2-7,ASSKGTGAREQY
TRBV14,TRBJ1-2,ASSRGGGYGYT
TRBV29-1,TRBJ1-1,SVDRWGTGTDTEAF
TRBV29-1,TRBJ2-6,SVPGQGVGVLT
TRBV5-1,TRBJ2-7,ASSLVGGSYEQY
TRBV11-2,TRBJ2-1,ASSSPLGNNEQF
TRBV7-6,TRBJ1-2,ASSPNTGRYGYT
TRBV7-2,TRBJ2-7,ASSRYGRSYEQY
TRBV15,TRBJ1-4,ATSLGRTHEKLF
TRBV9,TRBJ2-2,ASSATVRGMRFTGELF
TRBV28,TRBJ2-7,ASTLPGKEQY
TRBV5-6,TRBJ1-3,ASSDTGSGNTIY
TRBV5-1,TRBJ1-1,ASSLAGGANMNTEAF
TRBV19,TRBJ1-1,ATRRGLLNTEAF
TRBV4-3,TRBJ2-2,ASSQRVGLNTGELF
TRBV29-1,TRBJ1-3,SVVVGGTGSGNTIY
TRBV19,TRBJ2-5,ASPGEEGETQY
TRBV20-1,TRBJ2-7,SMAEAYEQY
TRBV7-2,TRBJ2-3,ASSFLSGSKDTQY
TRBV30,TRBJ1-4,AWSVGGSPEKLF
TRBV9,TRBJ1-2,ASSSMTGSNYGYT
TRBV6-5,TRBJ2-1,ASSYSQGSYNEQF
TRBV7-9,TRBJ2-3,ASSLGGNTQY
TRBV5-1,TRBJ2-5,ASSPGGRQETQY
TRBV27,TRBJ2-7,ASSRLALPYEQY
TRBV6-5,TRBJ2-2,ASCSGTNTGELF
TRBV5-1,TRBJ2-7,ASSLDPGPAGEQY
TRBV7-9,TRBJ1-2,ASTPLGEQGAVYGYT
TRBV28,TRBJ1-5,ASSFPHERGLGNQPQH
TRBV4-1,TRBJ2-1,ASSQEVIAGVYNEQF
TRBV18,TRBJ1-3,ASSPQAGYPGNTIY
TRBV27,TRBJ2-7,ASSLDGYEQY
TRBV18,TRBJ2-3,ASSPLGVDTQY
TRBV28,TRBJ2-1,ATSGTSELNEQF
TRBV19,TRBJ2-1,ASSISLGLANEQF
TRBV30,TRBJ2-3,AWSGGTGGSTDTQY
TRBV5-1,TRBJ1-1,ASSLADRAEAF
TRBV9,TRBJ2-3,ASKGSSTDTQY
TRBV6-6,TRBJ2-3,AISGEGQPSTDTQY
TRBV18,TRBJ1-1,ASSPRGQASLMNTEAF
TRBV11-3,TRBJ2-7,ASSLDVGAYEQY
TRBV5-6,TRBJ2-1,ASTSTSGRVSYNEQF
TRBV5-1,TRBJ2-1,ASSLGGVSYNEQF
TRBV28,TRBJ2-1,ASSFGDRVLGEQF
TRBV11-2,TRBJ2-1,ASSLRDSVYNEQF